Below, 22 T cell receptor beta chains from the same sample are listed, as sequenced in a study of shared clonotypes between healthy human individuals. Data came from immunoSEQ multiplex PCR; TCRdb stores just in-frame clones and leaves some out. The table lists over 1.5 million clones, roughly 98% of them singletons. The sequencing sample was made of naive CD4+ T cells sorted from blood. Sample subset: CD45RA+ positively selected. Every receptor here comes from a man aged 25 to 40 in good health.

The chain links TRBV29-1 to TRBJ2-2, with TRBD1 as a possible D gene (6 bases). Trimming pared 5 bases from V and 6 bases from J, leaving 22 bases between. The CDR3 contains 16 residues. Germline assignment: CDR1 SQVTM and CDR2 ANQGSEA. The CDR3 loop is CSVHKTGSSMPGELFF. CDR3 bases: TGCAGCGTTCATAAAACAGGGTCAAGTATGCCCGGGGAGCTGTTTTTT.

In this sample, this clone turned up once. This CDR3 reads CASSPTSGRTGELFF. As DNA, the CDR3 is TGTGCCAGCAGCCCCACTAGCGGGAGGACCGGGGAGCTGTTTTTT. The gene calls are TRBV11-2 and TRBJ2-2; 12 bases line up with TRBD2. V lost 5 bases to trimming and J lost 5 bases; unmatched junction nucleotides: 3. The CDR3 length is 15 residues. CDR1 and CDR2 from the germline V gene are SGHAT and FQNNGV.

The chain is built from TRBV5-6 and TRBJ2-7; possible D gene TRBD1, 5 bases. The CDR3 sequence is 14 residues long. In germline, CDR1 is SGHDT, CDR2 YYEEEE. V lost 2 bases and J 3 bases, leaving 12 bases between the germline ends. CDR3 residues: CASSFRGRSYEQYF. CDR3 bases: TGTGCCAGCAGCTTTAGGGGTAGGAGCTACGAGCAGTACTTC.

The chain's CDR3 is CASSLEISTEAFF. The CDR3 DNA reads as TGTGCCAGCAGCTTAGAAATTTCCACTGAAGCTTTCTTT. This chain connects TRBV7-2 to TRBJ1-1; D unclear. Trimming left V 1 base short and J 4 bases short, with 7 bases between. Per germline, CDR1 SGHTA and CDR2 FQGNSA. The CDR3 length is 13 residues.

This sequence joins TRBV10-3 and TRBJ2-7; 9 bases map to TRBD1. After removal of 10 bases from V and 3 bases from J, the junction contained 16 bases not matched to a gene. This CDR3 comprises 16 residues. CDR1 and CDR2 from the germline V gene are ENHRY and SYGVKD. The CDR3 region has the DNA TGTGCCAGTTCTGACCAGTGGGACAGGGTCAACTACGAGCAGTACTTC. This encodes CASSDQWDRVNYEQYF.

J is TRBJ2-1 and V is TRBV10-3, with no clear D. The V gene lost 11 bases and the J gene lost 8 bases, with 16 bases spanning the gap. CDR1 is ENHRY and CDR2 is SYGVKD in the germline V gene. CDR3 length: 12 amino acids. CDR3 amino acids: CAGSSKKYEQFF. Here the CDR3 DNA reads TGTGCCGGATCTTCGAAGAAGTATGAGCAGTTCTTC.

The chain carries TRBV7-2 and TRBJ2-1; D not resolved. Looked up from germline, CDR1 is SGHTA and CDR2 is FQGNSA. Trimming took 0 bases from V and 5 from J, leaving 8 bases between them. The CDR3 is made up of 14 amino acids. Here the CDR3 reads CASSLALTNNEQFF. In nucleotides, the CDR3 is TGTGCCAGCAGCTTAGCGCTGACAAACAATGAGCAGTTCTTC. Full variable domain (missing parts from reference TRBV7-2 and TRBJ2-1): GAGVSQSPSNKVTEKGKDVELRCDPISGHTALYWYRQSLGQGLEFLIYFQGNSAPDKSGLPSDRFSAERTGGSVSTLTIQRTQQEDSAVYLCASSLALTNNEQFFGPGTRLTVL.

With regard to this clone: Possible read error: a much larger clone is one base away. The V call is TRBV7-2, the J call TRBJ1-5, with 9 bases that match TRBD1. The CDR3 has 13 residues. Germline V CDR1 and CDR2: SGHTA, FQGNSA. Trimming at V came to 5 bases and at J to 4 bases, leaving 0 bases not matched to a gene. In DNA form, the CDR3 reads TGTGCCAGCAGCGGGACAGGGAATCAGCCCCAGCATTTT. Its translation: CASSGTGNQPQHF.

The chain links TRBV27 to TRBJ1-2; D uncertain. CDR1 MNHEY and CDR2 SMNVEV come from the germline V gene (reference sequence). V was trimmed by 8 bases and J by 0 bases, leaving 19 bases between them. The CDR3 runs 16 residues. The CDR3 DNA is TGTGCCAGCGCGCCCTTCTCGCCAGGAGCTAACTATGGCTACACCTTC. Translating it yields CASAPFSPGANYGYTF.

The chain uses TRBV4-3 and TRBJ1-5; D unclear. There are 18 residues in the CDR3. Germline V lookup: CDR1 LGHNA, CDR2 YSLEER. Trimming cost V 0 bases and J 1 base, with 16 bases left between them. The CDR3: CASSQEGFEDGSNQPQHF. In DNA, the CDR3 is TGCGCCAGCAGCCAAGAAGGGTTTGAGGACGGCAGCAATCAGCCCCAGCATTTT.

This clone has a single count. The chain employs TRBV5-1 and TRBJ2-3, with D possibly being TRBD2 (5 bases). The CDR3 loop spans 13 amino acids. The germline gives CDR1 SGHRS, CDR2 YFSETQ. Trimming cost V 0 bases and J 5 bases, with 7 bases left between them. CDR3 in DNA: TGCGCCAGCAGCTTGGACGGGGTAGATACGCAGTATTTT. Amino acids: CASSLDGVDTQYF.

This chain connects TRBV29-1 to TRBJ2-1; 7 bases agree with TRBD2. Germline trimming cut 6 bases from V and 0 bases from J; bases unmatched to any gene: 8. This CDR3 spans 15 amino acids. CDR1 SQVTM and CDR2 ANQGSEA come from the germline V gene. The CDR3 spells CSVDSGRSSYNEQFF. CDR3 in DNA: TGCAGCGTCGATAGCGGGCGGAGCTCCTACAATGAGCAGTTCTTC.

V is TRBV7-2 and J is TRBJ1-4; possibly TRBD1 for D (6 bases). CDR1 SGHTA and CDR2 FQGNSA come from the germline V gene. The V gene lost 4 bases and the J gene lost 8 bases, with 17 bases spanning the gap. The CDR3 runs to 15 residues. As DNA, the CDR3 is TGTGCCAGCAGCTCGGAGGGCGGGGGCGGCGAAAAACTGTTTTTT. Its translation is CASSSEGGGGEKLFF.

The chain carries TRBV7-9 and TRBJ2-1; the match to TRBD2 covers 7 bases. Per germline, CDR1 SEHNR and CDR2 FQNEAQ (reference sequence). J lost 4 bases, V lost 5 bases, and 5 bases had no gene match. This CDR3 has 14 amino acids. CDR3 in amino acids: CASSRSGLYNEQFF. In DNA form, the CDR3 reads TGTGCCAGCAGCCGTAGCGGGCTTTACAATGAGCAGTTCTTC.

The chain uses TRBV29-1 and TRBJ1-3, with unresolved D. This CDR3 comprises 12 residues. CDR1 and CDR2 (germline): SQVTM, ANQGSEA. Trimming took off 5 bases at V and 2 bases at J, with 7 bases between the two ends. The DNA of the CDR3 is TGCAGCGTTTGGGAAACTGGAAACACCATATATTTT. This codes for CSVWETGNTIYF.

The chain carries TRBV7-7 and TRBJ2-2; D is possibly TRBD1 or TRBD2 (5 bases each). CDR1 SSHAT and CDR2 FNYEAQ come from the germline V gene (reference sequence). The CDR3 runs 15 residues. Trimming cost V 1 base and J 1 base, with 7 bases left between them. CDR3 sequence (DNA): TGTGCCAGCAGCTTAGGGGGGTGGAACACCGGGGAGCTGTTTTTT. Its protein product is CASSLGGWNTGELFF. Together with reference TRBV7-7 and TRBJ2-2, the CDR3 gives the full variable domain: GAGVSQSPRYKVTKRGQDVTLRCDPISSHATLYWYQQALGQGPEFLTYFNYEAQPDKSGLPSDRFSAERPEGSISTLTIQRTEQRDSAMYRCASSLGGWNTGELFFGEGSRLTVL.

As regards this clone: Distinct nucleotide sequences in the sample also encode this CDR3. The chain joins TRBV29-1 to TRBJ2-2, with 8 bases fitting TRBD2. CDR1 and CDR2 (germline): SQVTM, ANQGSEA. The CDR3 sequence is 14 residues long. Trimming removed 5 bases from V and 3 bases from J; junction bases left unmatched: 5. The CDR3 region is CSVRAGGYTGELFF. The CDR3 DNA reads as TGCAGCGTTAGGGCGGGAGGTTACACCGGGGAGCTGTTTTTT.

V usage is TRBV5-1 and J usage is TRBJ2-2; TRBD1 is a possible D gene (5 bases). Germline CDR1 SGHRS, CDR2 YFSETQ. Trimming took off 2 bases at V and 7 bases at J, with 15 bases between the two ends. CDR3 length equals 15 residues. CDR3 amino acids: CASSFDVRVFGELFF. The CDR3 region has the DNA TGCGCCAGCAGCTTTGACGTCAGGGTCTTCGGGGAGCTGTTTTTT.

Of note for this clone: The sample has other DNA sequences that encode this CDR3 too. The J gene is TRBJ2-2, the V gene TRBV18; possibly TRBD1 for D (5 bases). From germline, CDR1 is KGHSH and CDR2 LQKENI. V was clipped by 5 bases and J by 5 bases, with 9 bases between them. CDR3 size: 13 residues. This chain's CDR3 is CASSLKGTGELFF. CDR3 sequence (DNA): TGTGCCAGCTCATTAAAGGGGACCGGGGAGCTGTTTTTT.

As concerns this clone: Other DNA variants within this sample encode the same CDR3. The chain employs TRBV28 and TRBJ1-5; D is undetermined. Germline V gives CDR1 MDHEN, CDR2 SYDVKM. V was cut by 1 base and J by 7 bases, with 5 bases left in between. The CDR3 runs to 12 residues. CDR3 amino acids: CASSLLGQPQHF. CDR3 nucleotide sequence: TGTGCCAGCAGTTTATTGGGGCAGCCCCAGCATTTT.

As to this clone: Other DNA sequences in this sample translate to the same CDR3. Here the CDR3 reads CASSLLARGNTEAFF. The DNA of the CDR3 is TGTGCCAGCAGTTTATTGGCCCGCGGAAACACTGAAGCTTTCTTT. The chain combines TRBV27 with TRBJ1-1; D gene ambiguous. Per the germline V gene, CDR1 is MNHEY and CDR2 is SMNVEV (reference sequence). V shed 1 base and J shed 2 bases, with 11 bases lying between them. The length of the CDR3 is 15 residues.

Regarding this clone: Different DNA sequences within this sample yield the same CDR3. The chain joins TRBV18 to TRBJ2-7; no clear D gene. Trimming took off 3 bases at V and 3 bases at J, with 6 bases between the two ends. Germline-derived CDR1 and CDR2 are KGHSH and LQKENI. This CDR3 contains 12 residues. CDR3 coding DNA: TGTGCCAGCTCACCGAGAGTCTACGAGCAGTACTTC. Translated, it gives CASSPRVYEQYF.